The present T cell receptor (beta chain) was sequenced within a study of blood T cells in healthy people across ages. A J-beta primer mix and a sample-barcoded 5' primer were used in a second PCR of about 7 to 12 cycles. TCRdb re-derived calls from the 5' RACE reads in MiXCR, one entry per CDR3 protein. The data contain some 550,000 distinct CDR3 sequences, 45% to 55% of them singletons. Per sample, extraction of total RNA gave at least 5 micrograms in every case. V lost 5 bases and J 9 bases, leaving 14 bases between the germline ends. Germline values: CDR1 SEHNR, CDR2 FQNEAQ (reference sequence). The CDR3 is made up of 13 amino acids.

The receptor's source is a man older than 75 in good health. This rearrangement joins TRBV7-9 to TRBJ1-5, with D uncertain. The sequencing input was blood. Written as DNA, the CDR3 is TGTGCCAGCAGCGTCGAACAGTCCGGGCCCCAGCATTTT. This encodes CASSVEQSGPQHF.